The following is a TCR beta chain sequence with its context. The data were obtained in a study of blood T cell repertoires in COVID-19. Across the whole study: Sample material is recorded as cDNA or gDNA derived from T cells, B-cell-depleted T cells, or PBMCs.

Clones were read by immunoSEQ multiplex PCR, and TCRdb kept only the in-frame ones, dropping some. Of around 320,000 clones in the sample, about 91% were seen once. The germline V and J ends were trimmed by 2 bases and 10 bases, with 11 bases remaining between them. Looked up from germline, CDR1 is MNHEY and CDR2 is SVGEGT. The CDR3 is 12 amino acids. Sequenced sample: peripheral blood. V usage is TRBV6-2 or TRBV6-3 and J usage is TRBJ1-1, with D perhaps matching TRBD1 (6 bases). The receptor comes from a woman in her 30s who had recovered from COVID-19. The CDR3 DNA reads as TGTGCCAGCAGTTACGGCAGGGGTTCAGCTTTCTTT. It translates to CASSYGRGSAFF.